This is a list of T cell receptor beta chains from one sample in a study of shared clonotypes between healthy human individuals. Clones were sequenced by immunoSEQ multiplex PCR, and TCRdb holds only the in-frame ones, with some missing. The repertoire holds under 650,000 clones, with approximately 95% as singletons. What was sequenced was naive CD4+ T cells sorted from blood. The receptors originated from a young woman in good health. Both conserved end residues are part of each CDR3. D genes are given only for firm matches. Clone size is shown for a subset of rows, as once, few, many or a class of expanded clone.

d_call | j_call | v_call | clone_size | cdr3_nt | cdr3_aa
- | TRBJ2-7 | TRBV27 | once | TGTGCCAGCAGTTTAGGCCCAATGGACTTTTCGGGGCAGTACTTC | CASSLGPMDFSGQYF
TRBD1 | TRBJ1-5 | TRBV19 | - | TGTGCCAGTACCCCGACAGGGAGCAATCAGCCCCAGCATTTT | CASTPTGSNQPQHF
- | TRBJ2-7 | TRBV5-1 | - | TGCGCCAGCAGCCCACGGGGAGGGGGCTACGAGCAGTACTTC | CASSPRGGGYEQYF
- | TRBJ2-7 | TRBV7-3 | - | TGTGCCAGCAGCCCCGGGCCCGCCACTATCTACGAGCAGTACTTC | CASSPGPATIYEQYF
- | TRBJ1-2 | TRBV11-2 | - | TGTGCCAGCCGGGGCCGGGACACCTATGGCTACACCTTC | CASRGRDTYGYTF
- | TRBJ1-5 | TRBV6-5 | - | TGTGCCAGCAGTTCCTTGCAGGGATCGGGTCAGCCCCAGCATTTT | CASSSLQGSGQPQHF
- | TRBJ1-5 | TRBV2 | - | TGTGCCAGCAGGGGGTATAGCAATCAGCCCCAGCATTTT | CASRGYSNQPQHF
- | TRBJ2-5 | TRBV5-1 | - | TGCGCCAGCAGCTGGGGGGAAGTGCAAGAGACCCAGTACTTC | CASSWGEVQETQYF
- | TRBJ1-1 | TRBV28 | once | TGTGCCAGCAGTCCCTCCTACAGATACACTGAAGCTTTCTTT | CASSPSYRYTEAFF
TRBD2 | TRBJ2-2 | TRBV6-1 | - | TGTGCCAGCAGTGAGACGGGAGGCGGGGAGCTGTTTTTT | CASSETGGGELFF
- | TRBJ2-7 | TRBV7-9 | - | TGTGCCAGCAGCCAAAAAGGAGACTACGAGCAGTACTTC | CASSQKGDYEQYF
- | TRBJ2-7 | TRBV7-9 | - | TGTGCCAGCAGCCCTGAGGGACTTCCTTCCTACGAGCAGTACTTC | CASSPEGLPSYEQYF
TRBD2 | TRBJ2-1 | TRBV15 | - | TGTGCCACCAGCAGAGATATGACTAGCGGGAGGGCCAAGGTTAAGCTCTTC | CATSRDMTSGRAKVKLF
TRBD1 | TRBJ2-5 | TRBV25-1 | once | TGTGCCAGCAGTGACAGGACAGGGGTCGAGACCCAGTACTTC | CASSDRTGVETQYF
- | TRBJ2-7 | TRBV6-5 | once | TGTGCCAGCAGTTCCCAGGGTAGCGGAGTTTCGGAGCAGTACTTC | CASSSQGSGVSEQYF
TRBD1 | TRBJ2-5 | TRBV6-5 | - | TGTGCCAGCAGTTACTTAACAGGGGGCCAAGAGACCCAGTACTTC | CASSYLTGGQETQYF
- | TRBJ2-6 | TRBV5-1 | - | TGCGCCAGCAGCTTGGCCGTCAGAACAGGCGGGGCCAACGTCCTGACTTTC | CASSLAVRTGGANVLTF
TRBD2 | TRBJ2-1 | TRBV2 | - | TGTGCCAGCAGATCTCCGGGACTAGCGGGAGATTGGGCCTACAATGAGCAGTTCTTC | CASRSPGLAGDWAYNEQFF
- | TRBJ2-7 | TRBV21-1 | - | TGTGCCAGCAGCCCAGAGGACACCAAACCCTACGAGCAGTACTTC | CASSPEDTKPYEQYF
- | TRBJ1-4 | TRBV28 | - | TGTGCCAGCAGTTCCATTACAGAGTTTAATGAAAAACTGTTTTTT | CASSSITEFNEKLFF
TRBD1 | TRBJ2-7 | TRBV4-1 | - | TGCGCCAGCACAGAGGGACAGCCAATCTCCTACGAGCAGTACTTC | CASTEGQPISYEQYF
- | TRBJ2-2 | TRBV29-1 | - | TGCAGCGTTTTAGGAACCGGGGAGCTGTTTTTT | CSVLGTGELFF
TRBD2 | TRBJ2-2 | TRBV19 | - | TGTGCCAGTAGTACCTACGGGAGGGAGAACACCGGGGAGCTGTTTTTT | CASSTYGRENTGELFF
- | TRBJ2-7 | TRBV7-2 | - | TGTGCCAGCAGCTTAGAGGGGGTTCGGAGGGGGCGAAACGAGCAGTACTTC | CASSLEGVRRGRNEQYF
TRBD2 | TRBJ2-7 | TRBV19 | once | TGTGCCTCTCAGCAGTCTAGCGGGAACCCTAAGCGGTACTTC | CASQQSSGNPKRYF
- | TRBJ2-2 | TRBV6-5 | - | TGTGCCAGCAGTTACCTGACTCAGGGAACCGGGGAGCTGTTTTTT | CASSYLTQGTGELFF
TRBD2 | TRBJ2-1 | TRBV10-3 | - | TGTGCCATCAGTGAGGGTAGCGGGAGTTCCTACAATGAGCAGTTCTTC | CAISEGSGSSYNEQFF
TRBD1 | TRBJ2-3 | TRBV7-9 | - | TGTGCCAGCAGCTTGGACAGGGGAAGCACAGATACGCAGTATTTT | CASSLDRGSTDTQYF
- | TRBJ1-1 | TRBV9 | - | TGTGCCAGCAGCGTAGCAGTGAACACTGAAGCTTTCTTT | CASSVAVNTEAFF
TRBD1 | TRBJ1-1 | TRBV10-1 | - | TGCGCCAGCAGCAAAGGCCTGGGACAGGGGAACACTGAAGCTTTCTTT | CASSKGLGQGNTEAFF
- | TRBJ2-2 | TRBV19 | - | TGTGCCAGTGGCTCTGTGGCAGGGGTCACCGGGGAGCTGTTTTTT | CASGSVAGVTGELFF
- | TRBJ1-2 | TRBV30 | - | TGTGCCTGGAGCCGAGGGGGGGTGGGGGCCCCGTCGGGCTACACCTTC | CAWSRGGVGAPSGYTF
- | TRBJ1-1 | TRBV29-1 | - | TGCAGCGTTGAAGTAGGGCGGCTGAACACTGAAGCTTTCTTT | CSVEVGRLNTEAFF
- | TRBJ2-7 | TRBV7-8 | - | TGTGCCAGCAGCTCAACCTACGAGCAGTACTTC | CASSSTYEQYF
TRBD2 | TRBJ2-3 | TRBV12-5 | - | TGTGCTAGTGCTCCTAGGACTAGCGGGAGAGCAGATACGCAGTATTTT | CASAPRTSGRADTQYF
TRBD2 | TRBJ2-1 | TRBV29-1 | - | TGCAGCGCTAGGACTAGCGGGAGTACCTACAATGAGCAGTTCTTC | CSARTSGSTYNEQFF
- | TRBJ1-3 | TRBV29-1 | - | TGCAGCGTTGGAGGGGGTTTTTCTGGAAACACCATATATTTT | CSVGGGFSGNTIYF
- | TRBJ2-1 | TRBV10-2 | - | TGCGCCAGCAGTGAGGGGGGGCACAATGAGCAGTTCTTC | CASSEGGHNEQFF
- | TRBJ2-2 | TRBV9 | once | TGTGCCAGCAGCGTAGCGGGAGTACAAAACACCGGGGAGCTGTTTTTT | CASSVAGVQNTGELFF
TRBD1 | TRBJ2-2 | TRBV6-5 | once | TGTGCCAGCAGTTACCACAGGGGGCGGGCCGGGGAGCTGTTTTTT | CASSYHRGRAGELFF
- | TRBJ1-1 | TRBV6-9 | - | TGTGCCAGCAGGCCACAGGGACAGAACACTGAAGCTTTCTTT | CASRPQGQNTEAFF
- | TRBJ2-5 | TRBV10-3 | - | TGTGCCATCAGTGAGGAACTGCCCCTCGGGCAGTACTTC | CAISEELPLGQYF
- | TRBJ1-2 | TRBV5-4 | - | TGTGCCAGCAGCTTGGGAAGGGGATTGTATGGCTACACCTTC | CASSLGRGLYGYTF
TRBD2 | TRBJ2-5 | TRBV18 | once | TGTGCCAGCTCCCCGAGCGGGGGGTCTCAAGAGACCCAGTACTTC | CASSPSGGSQETQYF
- | TRBJ2-1 | TRBV28 | - | TGTGCCAGCATTGACTCGAGCAATGAGCAGTTCTTC | CASIDSSNEQFF
- | TRBJ2-2 | TRBV10-1 | once | TGCGCCAGCAGTTCCGGACAGAACACCGGGGAGCTGTTTTTT | CASSSGQNTGELFF
- | TRBJ1-1 | TRBV11-2 | - | TGTGCCAGCTTTAGTCCCCAGGGGCCCACTGAAGCTTTCTTT | CASFSPQGPTEAFF
- | TRBJ1-1 | TRBV28 | - | TGTGCCAGCACCCAGGGGCACTTATACACTGAAGCTTTCTTT | CASTQGHLYTEAFF
- | TRBJ2-7 | TRBV7-3 | - | TGTGCCAGCAGCCTCGCGGGATTCTCCTACGAGCAGTACTTC | CASSLAGFSYEQYF
TRBD2 | TRBJ2-1 | TRBV18 | - | TGTGCCAGCTCACCCGTGCGGGAGGGGGGCAATGAGCAGTTCTTC | CASSPVREGGNEQFF
TRBD1 | TRBJ2-7 | TRBV5-1 | once | TGTGCCAGCAGCCGGGACAGGGGGCACGAGCAGTACTTC | CASSRDRGHEQYF
TRBD1 | TRBJ2-7 | TRBV19 | - | TGTGCCAGTAGTAGAACCGGGACAGTCTACGAGCAGTACTTC | CASSRTGTVYEQYF